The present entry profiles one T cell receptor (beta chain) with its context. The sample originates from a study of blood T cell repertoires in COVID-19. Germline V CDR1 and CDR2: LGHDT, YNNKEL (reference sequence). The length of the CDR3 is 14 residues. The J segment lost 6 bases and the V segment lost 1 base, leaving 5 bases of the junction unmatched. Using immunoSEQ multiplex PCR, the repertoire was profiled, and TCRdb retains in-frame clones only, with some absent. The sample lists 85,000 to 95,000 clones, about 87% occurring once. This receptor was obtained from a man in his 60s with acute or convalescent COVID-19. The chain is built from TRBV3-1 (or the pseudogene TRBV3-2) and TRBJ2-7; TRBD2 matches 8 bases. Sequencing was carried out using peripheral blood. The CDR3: CASSQARGGSEQYF. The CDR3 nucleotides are TGTGCCAGCAGCCAAGCCCGGGGGGGAAGCGAGCAGTACTTC.